This T cell receptor beta chain was retrieved from a study of blood T cell repertoires in COVID-19. On the study more broadly: Some COVID-19 samples were acute and others convalescent; all came from the United States, Italy and Spain.

Using immunoSEQ multiplex PCR, the repertoire was profiled, and TCRdb retains in-frame clones only, with some absent. The sample includes some 200,000 clones, less than 90% of them seen just once. The sample was peripheral blood. The TCR originated in an elderly woman with active or convalescent COVID-19.

The CDR3 region is CASSHGDRGLTDTQYF. The CDR3 nucleotides are TGCGCCAGCAGCCATGGGGACAGGGGGTTAACAGATACGCAGTATTTT. This chain connects TRBV4-3 to TRBJ2-3, with 11 nucleotides matching TRBD1. V lost 3 bases and J lost 3; bases outside the gene matches: 5. This CDR3 is 16 amino acids long. Germline assignment: CDR1 LGHNA and CDR2 YSLEER.